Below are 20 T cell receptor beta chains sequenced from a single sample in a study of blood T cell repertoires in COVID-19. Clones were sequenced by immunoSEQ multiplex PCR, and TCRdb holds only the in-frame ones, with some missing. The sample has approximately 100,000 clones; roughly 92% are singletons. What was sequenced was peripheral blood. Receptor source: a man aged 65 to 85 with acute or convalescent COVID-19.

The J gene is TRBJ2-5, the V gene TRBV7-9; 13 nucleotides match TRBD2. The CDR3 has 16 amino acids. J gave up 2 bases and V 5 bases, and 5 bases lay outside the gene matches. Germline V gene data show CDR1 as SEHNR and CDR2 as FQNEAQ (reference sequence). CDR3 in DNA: TGTGCCAGCAGCCGTAGACTAGCGGGGGGACAAGAGACCCAGTACTTC. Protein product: CASSRRLAGGQETQYF.

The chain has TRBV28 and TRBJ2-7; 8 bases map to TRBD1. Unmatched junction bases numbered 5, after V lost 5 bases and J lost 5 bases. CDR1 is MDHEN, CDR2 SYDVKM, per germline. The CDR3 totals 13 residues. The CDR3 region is CASSGATGDEQYF. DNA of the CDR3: TGTGCCAGCAGTGGGGCGACAGGGGACGAGCAGTACTTC.

The CDR3 sequence is CASSFGGGNEQFF. In nucleotides, the CDR3 is TGTGCCAGCAGTTTTGGAGGCGGGAATGAGCAGTTCTTC. The chain has TRBV12-3 or TRBV12-4 and TRBJ2-1; the D gene is possibly TRBD2 (5 bases). There are 13 residues in the CDR3. V was shortened by 3 bases and J by 7 bases, with 10 bases between the two germline ends.

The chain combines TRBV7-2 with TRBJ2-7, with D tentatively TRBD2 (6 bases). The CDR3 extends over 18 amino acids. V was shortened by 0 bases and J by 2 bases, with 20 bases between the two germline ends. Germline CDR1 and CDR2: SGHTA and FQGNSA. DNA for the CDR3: TGTGCCAGCAGCTTAGCGCAGATGGGCGGGGTTTCAACCTACGAGCAGTACTTC. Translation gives CASSLAQMGGVSTYEQYF.

This CDR3 reads CASSPYGRGSTDTQYF. The CDR3 DNA follows: TGTGCCAGCAGCCCATATGGGCGGGGGAGCACAGATACGCAGTATTTT. The chain combines TRBV5-5 with TRBJ2-3; TRBD2 matches 7 bases. V trimming: 4 bases; J trimming: 0 bases; junction bases outside the gene matches: 8. The V gene's germline CDR1 is SGHKS and CDR2 YYEKEE (reference sequence). CDR3 length equals 16 residues.

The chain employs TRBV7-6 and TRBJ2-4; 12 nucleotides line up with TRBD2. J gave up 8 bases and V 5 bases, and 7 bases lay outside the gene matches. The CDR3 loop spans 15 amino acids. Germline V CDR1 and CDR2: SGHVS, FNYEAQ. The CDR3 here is CASSPLTSGSDIQYF. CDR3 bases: TGTGCCAGCAGCCCACTGACTAGCGGGAGTGACATTCAGTACTTC.

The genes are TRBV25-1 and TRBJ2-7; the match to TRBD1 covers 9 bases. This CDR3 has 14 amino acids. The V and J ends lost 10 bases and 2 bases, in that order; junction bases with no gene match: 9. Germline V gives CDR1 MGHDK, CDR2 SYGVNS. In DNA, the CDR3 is TGTGCCACCGATATCGGGACAGGGCCCTACGAGCAGTACTTC. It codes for CATDIGTGPYEQYF.

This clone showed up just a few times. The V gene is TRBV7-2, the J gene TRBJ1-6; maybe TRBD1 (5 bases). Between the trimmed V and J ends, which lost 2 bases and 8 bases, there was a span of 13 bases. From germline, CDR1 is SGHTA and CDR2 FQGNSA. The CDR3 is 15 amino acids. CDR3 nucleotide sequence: TGTGCCAGCAGCTTAAGTTATGGGGCGGATTCACCCCTCCACTTT. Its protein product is CASSLSYGADSPLHF.

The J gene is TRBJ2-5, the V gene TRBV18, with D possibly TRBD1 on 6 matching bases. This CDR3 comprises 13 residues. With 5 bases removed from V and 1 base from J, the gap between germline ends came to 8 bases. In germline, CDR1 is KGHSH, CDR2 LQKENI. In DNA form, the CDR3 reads TGTGCCAGCTCAAGGGACATCCAAGAGACCCAGTACTTC. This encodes CASSRDIQETQYF.

The CDR3: CASSPLDTTNTGELFF. DNA of the CDR3: TGTGCCAGCAGCCCCCTGGATACTACTAACACCGGGGAGCTGTTTTTT. This chain connects TRBV6-2 or TRBV6-3 to TRBJ2-2; D gene unclear. Between the trimmed V and J ends, which lost 6 bases and 2 bases, there was a span of 16 bases. The CDR3 contains 16 residues. CDR1 is MNHEY, CDR2 SVGEGT, per germline.

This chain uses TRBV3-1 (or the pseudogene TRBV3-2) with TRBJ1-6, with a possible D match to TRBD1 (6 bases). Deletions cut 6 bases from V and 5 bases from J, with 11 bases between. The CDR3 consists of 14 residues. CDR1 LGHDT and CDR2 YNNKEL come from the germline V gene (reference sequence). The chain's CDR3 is CASSHYRDNSPLHF. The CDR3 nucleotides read TGTGCCAGCAGTCACTACAGGGATAATTCACCCCTCCACTTT.

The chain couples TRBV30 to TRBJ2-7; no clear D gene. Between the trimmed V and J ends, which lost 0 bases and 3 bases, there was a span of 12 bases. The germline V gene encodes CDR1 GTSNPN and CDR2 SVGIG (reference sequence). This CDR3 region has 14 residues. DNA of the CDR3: TGTGCCTGGAGTGTAATTGCGGATCACTACGAGCAGTACTTC. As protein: CAWSVIADHYEQYF.

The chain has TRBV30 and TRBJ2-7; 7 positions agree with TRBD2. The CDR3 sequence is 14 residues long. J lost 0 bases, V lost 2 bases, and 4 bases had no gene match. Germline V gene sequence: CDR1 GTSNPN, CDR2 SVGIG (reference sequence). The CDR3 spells CAWSSGGGSYEQYF. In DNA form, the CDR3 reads TGTGCCTGGAGTTCGGGCGGGGGCTCCTACGAGCAGTACTTC.

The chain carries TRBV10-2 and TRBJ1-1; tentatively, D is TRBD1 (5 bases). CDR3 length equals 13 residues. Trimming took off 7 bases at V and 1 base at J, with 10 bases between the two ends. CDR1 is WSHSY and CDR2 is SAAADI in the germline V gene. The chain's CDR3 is CASISGKNTEAFF. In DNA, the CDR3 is TGCGCCAGCATCTCAGGGAAGAACACTGAAGCTTTCTTT.

CDR3 DNA sequence: TGTGCCAGCAGTTACCGGGGAATGCGTTCACCCCTCCACTTT. Residues: CASSYRGMRSPLHF. This chain joins TRBV6-5 and TRBJ1-6; D call uncertain. The V gene's germline CDR1 is MNHEY and CDR2 SVGAGI. The CDR3 is 14 amino acids. The V and J ends lost 2 bases and 9 bases respectively, with 11 bases between them.

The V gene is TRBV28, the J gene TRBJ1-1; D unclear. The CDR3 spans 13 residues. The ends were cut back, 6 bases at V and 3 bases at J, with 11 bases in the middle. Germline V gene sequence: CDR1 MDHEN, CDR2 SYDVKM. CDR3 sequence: CASSGRLDTEAFF. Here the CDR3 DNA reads TGTGCCAGCAGCGGCAGGTTGGACACTGAAGCTTTCTTT. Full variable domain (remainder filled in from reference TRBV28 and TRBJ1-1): DVKVTQSSRYLVKRTGEKVFLECVQDMDHENMFWYRQDPGLGLRLIYFSYDVKMKEKGDIPEGYSVSREKKERFSLILESASTNQTSMYLCASSGRLDTEAFFGQGTRLTVV.

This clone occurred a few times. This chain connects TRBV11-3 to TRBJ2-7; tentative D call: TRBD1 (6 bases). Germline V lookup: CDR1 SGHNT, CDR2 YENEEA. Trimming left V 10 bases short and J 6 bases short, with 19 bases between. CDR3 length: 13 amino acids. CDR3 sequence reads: CANRTVSVSEQYF. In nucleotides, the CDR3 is TGTGCCAACAGGACAGTCTCAGTATCCGAGCAGTACTTC. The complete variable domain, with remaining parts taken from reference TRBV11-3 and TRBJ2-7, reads EAGVVQSPRYKIIEKKQPVAFWCNPISGHNTLYWYLQNLGQGPELLIRYENEEAVDDSQLPKDRFSAERLKGVDSTLKIQPAELGDSAVYLCANRTVSVSEQYFGPGTRLTVT.

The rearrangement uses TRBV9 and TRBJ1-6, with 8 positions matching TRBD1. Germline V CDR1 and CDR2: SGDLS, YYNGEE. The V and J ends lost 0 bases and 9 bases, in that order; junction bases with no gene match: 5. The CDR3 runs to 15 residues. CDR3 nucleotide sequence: TGTGCCAGCAGCGTAGGGACAGGGCTGAGTTCACCCCTCCACTTT. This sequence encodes CASSVGTGLSSPLHF.

Here the CDR3 reads CASSWTGPGKLFF. CDR3 nucleotide sequence: TGTGCCAGCAGTTGGACTGGCCCGGGAAAACTGTTTTTT. The genes are TRBV28 and TRBJ1-4; no firm D call. The CDR3 runs to 13 residues. Per germline, CDR1 MDHEN and CDR2 SYDVKM. V lost 4 bases, J lost 10 bases, and 13 bases lay in between.

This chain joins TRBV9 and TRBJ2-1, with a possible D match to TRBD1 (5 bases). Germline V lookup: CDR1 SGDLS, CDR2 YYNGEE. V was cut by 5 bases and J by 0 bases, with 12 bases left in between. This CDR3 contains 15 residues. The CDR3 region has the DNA TGTGCCAGCAGTATGGGGCCAAGCTCCTACAATGAGCAGTTCTTC. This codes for CASSMGPSSYNEQFF.